A single sample is the source of the 2 T cell receptor beta chains below, sequenced in a study of T cell responses to AZD1222 COVID-19 vaccine. Assay: immunoSEQ multiplex PCR; the TCRdb copy retains only in-frame clones and omits some. The profile shows 120,000 or so clones, about 90% of them singletons. The source material was peripheral blood, sampled on day 0 of MenACWY control vaccination. These receptors came from an adult in good health.

This chain uses TRBV28 with TRBJ2-1, with 11 bases lining up with TRBD2. The CDR3 extends over 16 amino acids. Trimming cost V 1 base and J 5 bases; bases outside gene matches: 4. Germline V gives CDR1 MDHEN, CDR2 SYDVKM. The CDR3 protein is CASSLLAGGKHNEQFF. DNA of the CDR3: TGTGCCAGCAGTTTATTAGCGGGAGGGAAACACAATGAGCAGTTCTTC. The full variable domain, its missing parts supplied by reference TRBV28 and TRBJ2-1, is DVKVTQSSRYLVKRTGEKVFLECVQDMDHENMFWYRQDPGLGLRLIYFSYDVKMKEKGDIPEGYSVSREKKERFSLILESASTNQTSMYLCASSLLAGGKHNEQFFGPGTRLTVL.

The rearrangement links TRBV15 to TRBJ2-7; D possibly matches TRBD1 or TRBD2 (5 bases each). Trimming pared 0 bases from V and 0 bases from J, leaving 18 bases between. The CDR3 has 18 amino acids. CDR1 and CDR2 from the germline V gene are LNHNV and YYDKDF (reference sequence). The DNA of the CDR3 is TGTGCCACCAGCAGAGAGGGTGCCTGGGGGAGAAGCTCCTACGAGCAGTACTTC. Translation: CATSREGAWGRSSYEQYF. The full variable domain, completed using reference TRBV15 and TRBJ2-7, is DAMVIQNPRYQVTQFGKPVTLSCSQTLNHNVMYWYQQKSSQAPKLLFHYYDKDFNNEADTPDNFQSRRPNTSFCFLDIRSPGLGDTAMYLCATSREGAWGRSSYEQYFGPGTRLTVT.